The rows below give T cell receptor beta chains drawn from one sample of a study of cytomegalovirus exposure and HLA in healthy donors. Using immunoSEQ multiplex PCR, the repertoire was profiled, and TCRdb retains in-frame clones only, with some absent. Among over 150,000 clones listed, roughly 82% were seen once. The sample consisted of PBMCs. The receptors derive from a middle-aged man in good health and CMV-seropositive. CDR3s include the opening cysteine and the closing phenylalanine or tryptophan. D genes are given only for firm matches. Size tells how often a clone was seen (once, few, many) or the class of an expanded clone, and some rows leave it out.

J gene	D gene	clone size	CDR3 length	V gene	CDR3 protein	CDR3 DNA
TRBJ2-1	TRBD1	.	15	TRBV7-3	CASSLSGTADNEQFF	TGTGCCAGCAGCCTCTCCGGGACAGCTGACAATGAGCAGTTCTTC
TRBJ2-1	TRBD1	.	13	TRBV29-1	CSVGGRGSDEQFF	TGCAGCGTTGGCGGCAGGGGGAGCGATGAGCAGTTCTTC
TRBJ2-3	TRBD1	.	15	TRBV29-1	CSVDSDRGSTDTQYF	TGCAGCGTTGATTCGGACAGGGGAAGCACAGATACGCAGTATTTT
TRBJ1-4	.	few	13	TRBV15	CATSRGHNEKLFF	TGTGCCACCAGCAGGGGGCATAATGAAAAACTGTTTTTT
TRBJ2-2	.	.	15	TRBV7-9	CASSFTGFSGGELFF	TGTGCCAGCAGCTTTACAGGGTTTTCGGGCGGGGAGCTGTTTTTT
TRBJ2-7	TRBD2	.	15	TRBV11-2	CASSSTSGPLYEQYF	TGTGCCAGCAGCTCCACTAGCGGGCCGCTCTACGAGCAGTACTTC
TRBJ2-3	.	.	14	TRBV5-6	CASSLAVFTDTQYF	TGTGCCAGCAGTCTGGCGGTTTTCACAGATACGCAGTATTTT
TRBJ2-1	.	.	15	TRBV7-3	CASSLTGQGIDEQFF	TGTGCCAGCAGCTTAACGGGGCAGGGGATCGATGAGCAGTTCTTC
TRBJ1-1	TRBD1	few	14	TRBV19	CASSPGPQGGMAFF	TGTGCCAGTAGTCCCGGCCCACAGGGGGGTATGGCTTTCTTT
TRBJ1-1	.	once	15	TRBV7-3	CASSPGVRMNTEAFF	TGTGCCAGCAGCCCCGGAGTCCGAATGAACACTGAAGCTTTCTTT
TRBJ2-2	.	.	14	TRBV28	CASSLLQGTGELFF	TGTGCCAGCAGTCTCCTACAGGGCACCGGGGAGCTGTTTTTT
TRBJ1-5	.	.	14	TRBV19	CASSIGGTPWPQHF	TGTGCCAGTAGTATAGGAGGCACCCCGTGGCCCCAGCATTTT